This T cell receptor (beta chain) was sequenced during a study of blood T cell repertoires in COVID-19 (TCRdb year 2020). Concerning the study at large: Collaborator samples came from the United States, Italy and Spain and covered acute and convalescent phases of COVID-19. The prospective study material was composed of cDNA or gDNA derived from T cells, B-cell-depleted T cells, or PBMCs. Deeply sampled blood TCRbeta repertoires from subjects exposed to, actively infected with, or recovered from COVID-19 were included in the dataset. The repertoires were released in a freely available public database meant as a resource for research on the immune response to SARS-CoV-2. The samples were drawn from the first 160 participants of the ongoing ImmuneRACE study and from over 950 subjects provided by 6 global collaborators. The sample metadata nearly always contained a de-identified subject ID, COVID-19 status, age in years and sex. Where available, HLA class I and class II types were taken from metadata supplied by the sample provider and were not determined by assay-based typing. Here is what the overall study found, with its caveats: The amount of clinical and demographic metadata varied by source and participant and was provided uncurated.

As to this clone: Its recognized antigen is unknown. No much larger clonotype is one base removed from it; base qualities were not supplied.

Sequences MGHRA (CDR1) and YSYEKL (CDR2) are obtained from the germline V gene. The germline V and J ends show losses of 0 bases and 5 bases respectively, and no gene match explains 5 bases of the junction. The CDR3 has 16 amino acids, counting the end cysteine and phenylalanine. The only DNA kept is the CDR3, 48 bases in frame from the first base. Whole blood was collected in K2EDTA tubes by collaborating institutions according to the institutions' own protocols. For TCRbeta analysis, collaborators shipped samples as frozen whole blood, isolated PBMCs, or DNA extracted from either of those sample types. TCRbeta CDR3 regions were amplified from genomic DNA by means of the immunoSEQ Assay, a bias-controlled multiplex PCR. On the study's bioinformatics: The number of nucleated cells in each sample was estimated by amplification of reference gene primers within the assay. Sequence reads were collapsed and filtered to measure the absolute abundance of every unique TCRbeta CDR3 rearrangement. For each sample, productive Simpson clonality was calculated as the square root of Simpson's diversity index over productive rearrangements. TCRdb holds this immuneACCESS table with in-frame rearrangements only. Some clones are missing; in checked studies, unresolved V genes explain under half, and the rest has no known cause. For V, J and clone size, that table is used; D and trimming come from the DNA. The sample table records roughly 200,000 clones; about 76% of these occur just once. Of the sample, around 8.1% falls within the top ten clones.

The receptor's source is a woman aged 45 to 65 with active or convalescent COVID-19. This receptor chain uses TRBV4-1 and TRBJ1-5; 9 of the junction bases match TRBD1. The sequencing sample was made of peripheral blood. Here the CDR3 is given as CASSQERDRVDQPQHF. The DNA is as follows: TGCGCCAGCAGCCAAGAGAGGGACAGGGTAGATCAGCCCCAGCATTTT.